The clone carrying this T cell receptor (beta chain) was counted at least ten times. What it binds is not known. The data are from a study of human T cells and chemical hapten exposure. Looking at the study overall: Each week of the roughly 25-week study, patients had diphenylcyclopropenone applied to the scalp. Upper back patch tests used 0.01% DPC, scored after 6 days.

The time point denotes: patch test 3, about 24 weeks after DPC sensitization. Regarding treatment: therapeutic diphenylcyclopropenone sensitization with weekly scalp DPC. The V end lost 6 bases, the J end lost 1 base, and 10 bases lay between the germline ends. CDR1 MNHEY and CDR2 SVGEGT come from the germline V gene. CDR3 length: 13 amino acids. Study-wide findings and caveats: Patch test scores rose with PT1 expanded TCR counts, a positive correlation. The formation of large CDR3 similarity clusters by expanded TCRs significantly exceeded that of controls.

TCRdb re-derived calls from the RACE reads in MiXCR, one entry per CDR3 protein. The table has tens of thousands of distinct CDR3 sequences, 13% seen once. Sequences were derived from whole blood, sampled in connection with sensitization to the hapten diphenylcyclopropenone (DPC). The clonotype comes from a woman between 50 and 59 years old with alopecia areata. Some clones in this sample may be carry-over from other donors' samples. The chain combines TRBV6-2 or TRBV6-3 with TRBJ2-7; tentative D call: TRBD2 (6 bases). CDR3 sequence: CASRIAASYEQYF. The DNA for the CDR3 is TGTGCCAGCAGAATAGCGGCATCCTACGAGCAGTACTTC.